The 10 T cell receptor beta chains given below trace back to one sample, sequenced in a study of memory CD8 T cells in hepatitis C reinfection. Assay used: immunoSEQ multiplex PCR; TCRdb lists only in-frame clones, some missing. The sample records some 44,000 clones, 89% being singletons. This sample's time point: late/post reinfection, 12 to 24 weeks after detection. The sorted cells went straight to TCR sequencing with no prior in vitro expansion. The sample taken for sequencing was naive CD8+ T cells sorted from blood. The receptors originated from a man aged 18 to 29 with hepatitis C virus infection.

This clone has a handful of counts. The CDR3 DNA reads TGCGCCAGCAGCTTGGACAGGGAGAACACTGAAGCTTTCTTT. Its translation is CASSLDRENTEAFF. The gene calls are TRBV5-1 and TRBJ1-1; the D gene is possibly TRBD1 (6 bases). The CDR3 has 14 residues. V lost 0 bases to trimming and J lost 1 base, with 7 bases between them. Germline V CDR1 and CDR2: SGHRS, YFSETQ.

CDR3 sequence: CASSVGHLGLAENNEQFF. DNA of the CDR3: TGTGCCAGCAGCGTAGGTCACTTGGGACTAGCGGAAAACAATGAGCAGTTCTTC. The chain links TRBV9 to TRBJ2-1, with 11 bases aligning to TRBD2. CDR1 and CDR2 (germline): SGDLS, YYNGEE. V dropped 0 bases and J dropped 5; count of bases not matched to a gene: 10. CDR3 length: 18 amino acids.

The chain is built from TRBV5-4 and TRBJ2-1; 7 positions agree with TRBD2. V shed 4 bases and J 3 bases; nucleotides not matched to a gene: 1. The CDR3 has 13 amino acids. Germline CDR1 SGHNT, CDR2 YYREEE (reference sequence). CDR3 sequence reads: CASSSGVYNEQFF. Written as DNA, the CDR3 is TGTGCCAGCAGCAGCGGGGTCTACAATGAGCAGTTCTTC.

The rearrangement uses TRBV19 and TRBJ2-2; maybe TRBD1 (6 bases). This CDR3 comprises 16 residues. The V and J ends lost 3 bases and 7 bases respectively, with 18 bases between them. Germline CDR1 reads LNHDA; CDR2 reads SQIVND (reference sequence). The CDR3, as DNA: TGTGCCAGTAGTATGGCGGGCAGGGGAGTTGTCGGGGAGCTGTTTTTT. Its translation is CASSMAGRGVVGELFF.

CDR3 amino acids: CATSSPRGASYEQYF. CDR3 nucleotide sequence: TGTGCCACCTCATCCCCTCGGGGGGCTTCCTACGAGCAGTACTTC. This rearrangement joins TRBV6-1 to TRBJ2-7; D may be TRBD2 (7 bases). V was trimmed by 10 bases and J by 1 base, leaving 20 bases between them. The CDR3 length is 15 residues. Germline CDR1 MNHNS, CDR2 SASEGT.

This chain links TRBV19 with TRBJ1-5; the match to TRBD1 covers 11 bases. The V gene end was trimmed by 5 bases and the J gene end by 6 bases; junction bases not matched to a gene: 6. Germline V gene lookup returns CDR1 LNHDA and CDR2 SQIVND (reference sequence). The length of the CDR3 is 15 residues. DNA of the CDR3: TGTGCCAGTAGTCCTGGACAGGGGGCTCGTCAGCCCCAGCATTTT. Encoded protein: CASSPGQGARQPQHF.

V gene TRBV19 combines with J gene TRBJ1-5; 11 positions match TRBD1. The germline V gene has CDR1 LNHDA and CDR2 SQIVND (reference sequence). This CDR3 region has 15 residues. V was pared by 2 bases and J by 5 bases, with 2 bases of the junction left unmatched. The CDR3 spells CASSIRTGGDQPQHF. In nucleotides, the CDR3 is TGTGCCAGTAGTATACGGACAGGGGGCGATCAGCCCCAGCATTTT.

J is TRBJ1-1 and V is TRBV4-3; D gene ambiguous. Per germline, CDR1 LGHNA and CDR2 YSLEER. Trimming cost V 4 bases and J 1 base, with 16 bases left between them. This CDR3 has 16 amino acids. The DNA for the CDR3 is TGCGCCAGCAGCCCAAATTTAGGAGTAGAGAACACTGAAGCTTTCTTT. It specifies CASSPNLGVENTEAFF.

The rearrangement joins TRBV28 to TRBJ2-2; D may be TRBD2 (5 bases). V lost 2 bases to trimming and J lost 0 bases, with 7 bases between them. The V gene's germline CDR1 is MDHEN and CDR2 SYDVKM. The CDR3 spans 15 residues. The CDR3 sequence: CASSLVLANTGELFF. CDR3 in DNA: TGTGCCAGCAGTTTAGTACTAGCGAACACCGGGGAGCTGTTTTTT.

This sequence joins TRBV7-8 and TRBJ1-3; TRBD1 matches at 8 bases. This CDR3 spans 17 amino acids. V shed 5 bases, J shed 1 base, and the junction held 10 bases outside the gene matches. Germline V gene sequence: CDR1 SGHVS, CDR2 FQNEAQ. The CDR3 protein is CASSPPDRERSGNTIYF. The CDR3 region has the DNA TGTGCCAGCAGCCCACCGGACAGGGAAAGGTCTGGAAACACCATATATTTT.